These 20 T cell receptor beta chains came from one sample sequenced in a study of CD8 T cells in ankylosing spondylitis. TCRdb processed the 5' RACE reads anew with MiXCR; each CDR3 protein has one entry. The repertoire consists of about 340,000 distinct CDR3 sequences, with approximately 14% occurring once and the leading ten covering roughly 1.1%. Sequencing input: blood, either unsorted or a sorted T cell fraction (not recorded which). These receptors all stem from a male donor with ankylosing spondylitis or in good health (not recorded which).

This clonotype was counted between two and nine times. The V gene is TRBV18, the J gene TRBJ2-2, with D perhaps matching TRBD1 (5 bases). The V gene lost 5 bases and the J gene lost 5 bases, with 6 bases spanning the gap. CDR1 is KGHSH, CDR2 LQKENI, per germline. The CDR3 is 12 amino acids. The DNA for the CDR3 is TGTGCCAGCTCAGACAGTACCGGGGAGCTGTTTTTT. It encodes CASSDSTGELFF.

The chain combines TRBV2 with TRBJ2-1; 8 positions match TRBD1. Losses at the gene ends were 2 bases for V and 9 bases for J; bases not matched to a gene: 6. CDR3 size: 14 residues. CDR1 and CDR2 from the germline V gene are SNHLY and FYNNEI. CDR3 DNA: TGTGCCAGCAGTGAATATGGACAGGGTGGTGAGCAGTTCTTC. This gives the protein CASSEYGQGGEQFF. The complete variable domain, with remaining parts taken from reference TRBV2 and TRBJ2-1, reads EPEVTQTPSHQVTQMGQEVILRCVPISNHLYFYWYRQILGQKVEFLVSFYNNEISEKSEIFDDQFSVERPDGSNFTLKIRSTKLEDSAMYFCASSEYGQGGEQFFGPGTRLTVL.

This clonotype was recorded a few times. The CDR3 DNA reads as TGCAGTGCTAGAGATTCCGGATCCTTACAGCAGTACTTC. Amino acid sequence: CSARDSGSLQQYF. The chain joins TRBV20-1 to TRBJ2-7, with no clear D. The germline CDR1 and CDR2 sequences are DFQATT and SNEGSKA (reference sequence). Between the trimmed V and J ends, which lost 0 bases and 8 bases, there was a span of 14 bases. The CDR3 totals 13 residues.

The table lists this clonotype with a few counts. The chain uses TRBV10-2 and TRBJ2-3; 13 nucleotides match TRBD2. V was clipped by 6 bases and J by 1 base; unmatched bases: 7. This CDR3 contains 17 residues. Looked up from germline, CDR1 is WSHSY and CDR2 is SAAADI. This chain's CDR3 is CASRLAGGFSGTDTQYF. The CDR3 nucleotides read TGCGCCAGCAGACTAGCGGGGGGGTTCTCTGGCACAGATACGCAGTATTTT.

This clonotype was seen more than once but under ten times. The chain joins TRBV12-3 or TRBV12-4 to TRBJ2-6; tentative D call: TRBD1 (5 bases). The CDR3 length is 16 residues. Trimming shortened V by 5 bases and J by 4 bases, and 15 bases separated the two germline ends. The CDR3 DNA is TGTGCCAGCAGTGGATCCAGGGCAACCGGGGCCAACGTCCTGACTTTC. This sequence encodes CASSGSRATGANVLTF.

V gene TRBV25-1 combines with J gene TRBJ1-2, with unresolved D. Germline CDR1 is MGHDK and CDR2 is SYGVNS. The CDR3 is made up of 13 amino acids. Trimming took 3 bases from V and 8 from J, leaving 13 bases between them. For the CDR3, the DNA is TGTGCCAGCAGTGAGGCTGGGGTTGCAGGCTACACCTTC. This codes for CASSEAGVAGYTF.

This clonotype was seen a handful of times. The J gene is TRBJ2-1, the V gene TRBV5-4, with TRBD2 matching 12 bases. The CDR3 covers 16 residues. The germline V gene has CDR1 SGHNT and CDR2 YYREEE (reference sequence). The V gene end was trimmed by 0 bases and the J gene end by 4 bases; junction bases not matched to a gene: 2. The CDR3 DNA is TGTGCCAGCAGCTTGGGCCTAGCGGGGGGGTACAATGAGCAGTTCTTC. Amino acids: CASSLGLAGGYNEQFF.

The sample holds a few counts of this clonotype. The chain combines TRBV6-5 with TRBJ2-7; TRBD1 agrees at 8 bases. J gave up 3 bases and V 4 bases, and 8 bases lay outside the gene matches. The CDR3 runs to 15 residues. Germline loops: CDR1 MNHEY, CDR2 SVGAGI. CDR3 region: CASSSATGTGYEQYF. CDR3 sequence (DNA): TGTGCCAGCAGTTCCGCGACCGGGACAGGCTACGAGCAGTACTTC.

The gene calls are TRBV29-1 and TRBJ2-5; TRBD2 is a possible D gene (6 bases). V lost 4 bases and J lost 2, with 14 bases in between. Per the germline V gene, CDR1 is SQVTM and CDR2 is ANQGSEA. CDR3 length: 14 amino acids. CDR3 nucleotide sequence: TGCAGCGTTGGGGGCTTAGCGGCTCAAGAGACCCAGTACTTC. Protein product: CSVGGLAAQETQYF.

The chain carries TRBV20-1 and TRBJ2-7; 8 bases are a match to TRBD2. This CDR3 is 16 amino acids long. CDR1 DFQATT and CDR2 SNEGSKA come from the germline V gene (reference sequence). Germline trimming cut 0 bases from V and 3 bases from J; bases unmatched to any gene: 10. The CDR3 here is CSARELGSGVYYEQYF. CDR3 sequence (DNA): TGCAGTGCTAGAGAGTTGGGTAGCGGGGTTTACTACGAGCAGTACTTC.

The sample holds one count of this clonotype. This chain joins TRBV6-1 and TRBJ2-5, with TRBD1 matching 9 bases. V shed 6 bases, J shed 5 bases, and the junction held 10 bases outside the gene matches. In germline, CDR1 is MNHNS, CDR2 SASEGT. This CDR3 region has 15 residues. The CDR3 spells CASREDRGMSETQYF. Written as DNA, the CDR3 is TGTGCCAGCAGGGAGGACAGGGGAATGAGTGAGACCCAGTACTTC.

This clonotype showed up many times. The chain is built from TRBV10-3 and TRBJ1-1; no clear D gene. The CDR3 has 16 amino acids. Deletions cut 5 bases from V and 4 bases from J, with 20 bases between. Germline loops: CDR1 ENHRY, CDR2 SYGVKD. The CDR3 nucleotides read TGTGCCATCAGTCCCGAGCCTTTAGGTCTCGGCACTGAAGCTTTCTTT. Translation gives CAISPEPLGLGTEAFF.

This clonotype was counted at least ten times. The chain has TRBV20-1 and TRBJ1-6, with D uncertain. Germline loops: CDR1 DFQATT, CDR2 SNEGSKA (reference sequence). With 2 bases removed from V and 7 bases from J, the gap between germline ends came to 9 bases. CDR3 length: 13 amino acids. Here the CDR3 reads CSARTSSNSPLHF. The CDR3 bases are TGCAGTGCTAGAACGAGCTCCAATTCACCCCTCCACTTT.

There are a few counts of this clonotype. The chain carries TRBV7-2 and TRBJ2-5, with 10 nucleotides matching TRBD1. The V gene's germline CDR1 is SGHTA and CDR2 FQGNSA. V was clipped by 6 bases and J by 3 bases; unmatched bases: 10. This CDR3 has 16 amino acids. CDR3: CASSPFPDRGKETQYF. The CDR3 nucleotides read TGTGCCAGCAGTCCATTCCCGGACAGGGGGAAAGAGACCCAGTACTTC.

This clonotype appeared a few times. The CDR3 is CAISEQGGGNQPQHF. The CDR3 bases are TGTGCCATCAGCGAACAGGGAGGGGGCAATCAGCCCCAGCATTTT. This chain links TRBV10-3 with TRBJ1-5; D is perhaps TRBD1 (6 bases). Germline CDR1 and CDR2: ENHRY and SYGVKD. V lost 6 bases to trimming and J lost 2 bases, with 14 bases between them. The CDR3 sequence is 15 residues long.

This clonotype was found a few times. This rearrangement joins TRBV11-2 to TRBJ2-5; 7 bases fit TRBD1. From germline, CDR1 is SGHAT and CDR2 FQNNGV. The CDR3 spans 13 residues. After removal of 6 bases from V and 3 bases from J, the junction contained 4 bases not matched to a gene. The CDR3 protein is CASSTTGEETQYF. CDR3 bases: TGTGCCAGCAGTACTACAGGGGAAGAGACCCAGTACTTC.

This clonotype was counted a few times. The V and J genes are TRBV12-3 or TRBV12-4 and TRBJ1-3; D is possibly TRBD1 (6 bases). Trimming removed 3 bases at V and 0 bases at J, with 9 bases between. This CDR3 comprises 15 residues. CDR3 DNA sequence: TGTGCCAGCAGTTTCGGGGGGCGCTCTGGAAACACCATATATTTT. Its translation is CASSFGGRSGNTIYF.

This clonotype showed up many times. J is TRBJ1-4 and V is TRBV27; TRBD1 agrees at 9 bases. Unmatched junction bases numbered 3, after V lost 2 bases and J lost 5 bases. Germline V lookup: CDR1 MNHEY, CDR2 SMNVEV (reference sequence). The CDR3 runs to 15 residues. DNA of the CDR3: TGTGCCAGCAGTTTAGCCGGGACAGGGAATGAAAAACTGTTTTTT. Residues: CASSLAGTGNEKLFF.

This clonotype was counted many times. V gene TRBV7-2 combines with J gene TRBJ2-1, with 8 nucleotides matching TRBD2. V shed 1 base and J 7 bases; nucleotides not matched to a gene: 9. Germline V gene lookup returns CDR1 SGHTA and CDR2 FQGNSA. The CDR3 spans 16 residues. The CDR3 reads CASSLVVAGGGNEQFF. In DNA form, the CDR3 reads TGTGCCAGCAGCTTAGTGGTGGCGGGGGGAGGGAATGAGCAGTTCTTC.

The V and J genes are TRBV27 and TRBJ2-1; 11 bases line up with TRBD2. The CDR3 is 22 amino acids. The junction had 26 bases not matched to a gene; V was cut back by 3 bases and J by 7 bases. The germline gives CDR1 MNHEY, CDR2 SMNVEV (reference sequence). CDR3 loop: CASSFRSLTSGTSPPPTNEQFF. CDR3 nucleotide sequence: TGTGCCAGCAGTTTTCGAAGCTTGACTAGCGGGACCTCCCCGCCACCAACAAATGAGCAGTTCTTC.